These T cell receptor beta chains were read from a single sample in a study of T-cell memory formation after mild COVID-19. TCRdb re-derived calls from the 5' RACE reads in MiXCR, one entry per CDR3 protein. The repertoire holds tens of thousands of distinct CDR3 sequences, less than 8% seen once, with 0.7% to 0.85% in the top ten. The sample consisted of PBMCs or a T cell subset sorted from them (not recorded which). The receptors originated from an adult who had mild COVID-19 (a few samples of this study predate the infection). Cell type and time point are not known. Each CDR3 is given with its conserved first and last residue. The D gene is left open where the match is weak. Clone size appears in some rows only: once, few, many, or a class for an expanded clone.

abundance	len	j_gene	v_gene	d_gene	CDR3nt	CDR3aa
few	12	TRBJ2-7	TRBV6-5	-	TGTGCCAGCAGTTCCGTACAGGACTCGCAGTACTTC	CASSSVQDSQYF
many	14	TRBJ1-5	TRBV7-9	TRBD1	TGTGCCAGCAGCGAGGACAGGGCTGATCAGCCCCAGCATTTT	CASSEDRADQPQHF
many	13	TRBJ2-5	TRBV3-1	-	TGTGCCAGCAGCCAATCTAGTAGCGAGACCCAGTACTTC	CASSQSSSETQYF
many	17	TRBJ2-1	TRBV5-1	TRBD2	TGCGCCAGCAGCCCTTGGGTTCTAGCGGGAGCTAACAATGAGCAGTTCTTC	CASSPWVLAGANNEQFF
-	17	TRBJ2-7	TRBV3-1	TRBD2	TGTGCCAGCAGCCAAGTGGTGGGAGGGGCGATCGCCTACGAGCAGTACTTC	CASSQVVGGAIAYEQYF
many	13	TRBJ2-5	TRBV5-1	-	TGCGCCAGCAGCCCGGGCCACGTTGAGACCCAGTACTTC	CASSPGHVETQYF
-	14	TRBJ1-1	TRBV11-1	-	TGTGCCAGCAGCTTGGGATCGTGTAACACTGAAGCTTTCTTT	CASSLGSCNTEAFF
-	15	TRBJ2-1	TRBV3-1	TRBD2	TGTGCCAGCAGTCTTGATAGCGGGGGACACAATTATCAGTTCTTC	CASSLDSGGHNYQFF
-	14	TRBJ2-3	TRBV7-9	-	TGTGCCAGCAGCCCGAGGGGGGGCACAGATACGCAGTATTTT	CASSPRGGTDTQYF
many	16	TRBJ2-1	TRBV24-1	TRBD2	TGTGCCACCAGTGATTTCGGACTAGCGGGTTACAATGAGCAGTTCTTC	CATSDFGLAGYNEQFF
few	14	TRBJ1-2	TRBV20-1	-	TGCAGTGCTAGAGAGGTGGCGGGGGCGCGGGGCTACACCTTC	CSAREVAGARGYTF
-	14	TRBJ1-1	TRBV5-1	-	TGCGCCAGCAGCCCGATGACGGGGAACACTGAAGCTTTCTTT	CASSPMTGNTEAFF
-	14	TRBJ2-2	TRBV30	-	TGTGCCCGGGGCCATATAGGCCCTCCGGGGGAGCTGTTTTTT	CARGHIGPPGELFF
-	16	TRBJ1-5	TRBV24-1	TRBD1	TGTGCCACCAGTGATAGCTCCGGGACAGGCAATCAGCCCCAGCATTTT	CATSDSSGTGNQPQHF
few	15	TRBJ1-4	TRBV5-4	-	TGTGCCAGCAGCTTGGCCGGGGGGGCGTATGAAAAACTGTTTTTT	CASSLAGGAYEKLFF
many	13	TRBJ2-1	TRBV20-1	-	TGCAGTGCTAGAGTCGGGGCCTACAATGAGCAGTTCTTC	CSARVGAYNEQFF
-	15	TRBJ2-3	TRBV3-1	TRBD1	TGTGCCAGCACCGATGGCAGGGGGTGGGCAGATACGCAGTATTTT	CASTDGRGWADTQYF
-	16	TRBJ2-3	TRBV18	-	TGTGCCAGCTCACCTATTCGGGAGTCCGGCACAGATACGCAGTATTTT	CASSPIRESGTDTQYF
-	13	TRBJ1-1	TRBV18	-	TGTGCCAGCTCACGCGGGACGAACACTGAAGCTTTCTTT	CASSRGTNTEAFF
-	15	TRBJ2-1	TRBV7-6	-	TGTGCCAGCAGCCCAGACTGGACTTCCTACAATGAGCAGTTCTTC	CASSPDWTSYNEQFF
many	11	TRBJ1-1	TRBV20-1	TRBD1	TGCAGTGCAAGACAACAGGGGGGAGCTTTCTTT	CSARQQGGAFF
many	17	TRBJ2-3	TRBV7-2	-	TGTGCCAGCAGCTTAGGTCCGGGATCAACTAGCACAGATACGCAGTATTTT	CASSLGPGSTSTDTQYF
medium-sized	15	TRBJ2-7	TRBV12-3/TRBV12-4	-	TGTGCCAGCAGTTCCACTACCCCGGTCCGCTACGAGCAGTACTTC	CASSSTTPVRYEQYF
many	13	TRBJ1-2	TRBV20-1	TRBD1	TGCAGTGCTAGTGCGGGACAGCCCTATGGCTACACCTTC	CSASAGQPYGYTF
-	19	TRBJ1-1	TRBV4-1	-	TGCGCCAGCAGCCAAGATCAGTTGCGGCCTACCCTCCTCAGGGCTGAAGCTTTCTTT	CASSQDQLRPTLLRAEAFF
-	15	TRBJ1-2	TRBV5-6	-	TGTGCCAGCAGCCCCCTGGAGAGCTCTAACTATGGCTACACCTTC	CASSPLESSNYGYTF
few	15	TRBJ2-2	TRBV4-3	TRBD1	TGCGCCAGCAGCCTACAGGGGATGGTCACCGGGGAGCTGTTTTTT	CASSLQGMVTGELFF
many	15	TRBJ2-5	TRBV7-8	-	TGTGCCAGCAGCTTAGCCAGGGTTTACCAAGAGACCCAGTACTTC	CASSLARVYQETQYF
many	15	TRBJ2-1	TRBV9	TRBD1	TGTGCCAGCAGCGTAGGGACAGGGACATACAATGAGCAGTTCTTC	CASSVGTGTYNEQFF
few	18	TRBJ2-1	TRBV27	-	TGTGCCAGCAGTTATCGGGGACTGCGGCTAGCGTCGTACAATGAGCAGTTCTTC	CASSYRGLRLASYNEQFF
many	14	TRBJ2-1	TRBV18	-	TGTGCCAGCTCACCAATAGCAGGCGCCAATGAGCAGTTCTTC	CASSPIAGANEQFF
many	13	TRBJ1-1	TRBV5-1	-	TGCGCCAGCAGCTTCGGCGGGAACACTGAAGCTTTCTTT	CASSFGGNTEAFF
-	16	TRBJ2-1	TRBV7-2	-	TGTGCCAGCAGCGAAGGACTTTCCAGCTCCTACAATGAGCAGTTCTTC	CASSEGLSSSYNEQFF
few	14	TRBJ2-3	TRBV7-3	-	TGTGCCAGCAGCTGGGGACTTAGCACAGATACGCAGTATTTT	CASSWGLSTDTQYF
few	15	TRBJ2-6	TRBV15	TRBD1	TGTGCCACCAGCAGACCAGGACAGGGCGGGGACTTCCTGACTTTC	CATSRPGQGGDFLTF
many	15	TRBJ1-1	TRBV20-1	-	TGCAGTGCTAGAGATGGAGGCCCCAGAACCACTGAAGCTTTCTTT	CSARDGGPRTTEAFF
-	14	TRBJ2-7	TRBV9	-	TGTGCCAGCAGCGTAGATGGGTCGGGGTACGAGCAGTACTTC	CASSVDGSGYEQYF
-	14	TRBJ1-1	TRBV20-1	-	TGCAGTGCGTCCCGGGACCTCAGGAACACTGAAGCTTTCTTT	CSASRDLRNTEAFF
-	14	TRBJ2-7	TRBV19	TRBD1	TGTGCCAGTAGTACAGACAGGGATTCCCACGAGCAGTACTTC	CASSTDRDSHEQYF
-	15	TRBJ2-1	TRBV6-2/TRBV6-3	-	TGTGCCAGCAGAGGGGCCGAGGGCGGAACGGCTGAGCAGTTCTTC	CASRGAEGGTAEQFF
-	15	TRBJ2-2	TRBV6-6	-	TGTGCCAGCAGTTACCGGGACCCGAACACCGGGGAGCTGTTTTTT	CASSYRDPNTGELFF
once	14	TRBJ1-1	TRBV5-1	-	TGCGCCAGCAAGTTCGGAGCTATGAACACTGAAGCTTTCTTT	CASKFGAMNTEAFF
few	15	TRBJ1-1	TRBV7-3	-	TGTGCCAGCAGCTTCTCACAGACCATGAACACTGAAGCTTTCTTT	CASSFSQTMNTEAFF
-	13	TRBJ1-2	TRBV6-2/TRBV6-3	-	TGTGCCAGCAGCAGGACGGTGAACTATGGCTACACCTTC	CASSRTVNYGYTF
-	14	TRBJ1-2	TRBV5-6	-	TGTGCCAGCAGCTTGGGGGGCCCCGGCTATGGCTACACCTTC	CASSLGGPGYGYTF
-	11	TRBJ1-5	TRBV3-1	-	TGTGCCAGCAGCCAAGGGGGCAGGCAGCATTTT	CASSQGGRQHF
few	14	TRBJ1-3	TRBV4-3	-	TGCGCCAGCAGCCAACTCATCTCTGGAAACACCATATATTTT	CASSQLISGNTIYF